A selection of T cell receptor beta chains follows, all from one sample in a study of blood T cells in healthy people across ages. TCRdb analysed the 5' RACE reads with MiXCR anew, one entry per CDR3 protein. The sample has roughly 1.4 million distinct CDR3 sequences; roughly 64% are singletons. Sequencing was carried out using blood. These receptors were taken from a man in his late teens or twenties in good health. The CDR3 runs from the conserved cysteine through the conserved F or W. A D gene is named only where the DNA matches it firmly. Rows may omit the clone size; those that give it use once, few, many or a size class.

j_call | v_call | d_call | clone_size | cdr3_nt | cdr3_aa
TRBJ1-5 | TRBV7-2 | - | few | TGTGCCAGCAGCTTAGTGTCGGCGGCCTCCAATCAGCCCCAGCATTTT | CASSLVSAASNQPQHF
TRBJ1-2 | TRBV12-3/TRBV12-4 | - | - | TGTGCCAGCTCCCTTTCACCTGGCGATAACTATGGCTACACCTTC | CASSLSPGDNYGYTF
TRBJ1-1 | TRBV6-2/TRBV6-3 | TRBD1 | - | TGTGCCAGCAGTGAGGACAGGGTCTTGTACACTGAAGCTTTCTTT | CASSEDRVLYTEAFF
TRBJ1-2 | TRBV12-3/TRBV12-4 | - | - | TGTGCCAGCAGCCCGCCCCCTAGAACGGATGGCTACACCTTC | CASSPPPRTDGYTF
TRBJ1-2 | TRBV12-3/TRBV12-4 | - | - | TGTGCCAGCAGTTTATCCAATCCCGGACCCGTCCTAGGTGGCTACACCTTC | CASSLSNPGPVLGGYTF
TRBJ2-1 | TRBV29-1 | - | - | TGCAGCTCTCAGGAGGGCTACAATGAGCAGTTCTTC | CSSQEGYNEQFF
TRBJ1-2 | TRBV7-6 | - | - | TGTGCCAGCAGCATTGACAGTACTTATGGCTACACCTTC | CASSIDSTYGYTF
TRBJ2-6 | TRBV21-1 | - | - | TGTGCCAGCAGCTTACTAGCGCATAGCTCTGGGGCCAACGTCCTGACTTTC | CASSLLAHSSGANVLTF
TRBJ1-1 | TRBV7-8 | TRBD1 | - | TGTGCCAGCATACTATATCTAACGGACAGGGGCGAGACTGAAGCTTTCTTT | CASILYLTDRGETEAFF
TRBJ2-7 | TRBV4-3 | TRBD1 | few | TGCGCCAGCAGCCAGGGACAGGGGGCCCACGAGCAGTACTTC | CASSQGQGAHEQYF
TRBJ2-6 | TRBV27 | - | - | TGTGCCACCGGGGCGGGGTCCGGGGCCAACGTCCTGACTTTC | CATGAGSGANVLTF
TRBJ2-1 | TRBV4-1 | - | few | TGCGCCAGCAGCCAATTAGGCAGGGTAAAGAGCTCCTACAATGAGCAGTTCTTC | CASSQLGRVKSSYNEQFF
TRBJ2-7 | TRBV3-1 | - | many | TGTGCCAGCATGATCGGTCGAGAGCAGTACTTC | CASMIGREQYF
TRBJ2-1 | TRBV20-1 | TRBD2 | - | TGCAGTGCTAGGAAGGTAGCGGGCTCCTACAATGAGCAGTTCTTC | CSARKVAGSYNEQFF
TRBJ2-7 | TRBV20-1 | - | few | TGCAGTGCTAGGCCACTGGACAGCCGCAACTACGAGCAGTACTTC | CSARPLDSRNYEQYF
TRBJ2-1 | TRBV7-9 | TRBD2 | - | TGTGCCAGCAGCTTAGCGAGGACTAGCGGGCCTCGGCAGTTCTTC | CASSLARTSGPRQFF
TRBJ2-3 | TRBV24-1 | - | few | TGTGCCACCAGTCCTCGAGACGGGACCACAGATACGCAGTATTTT | CATSPRDGTTDTQYF
TRBJ2-6 | TRBV4-3 | - | - | TGCGCCAGCAGCCCAACACAGGGGGCCAACGTCCTGACTTTC | CASSPTQGANVLTF
TRBJ2-2 | TRBV29-1 | - | - | TGCAGCGTTGGGGACCCCTTGAACACCGGGGAGCTGTTTTTT | CSVGDPLNTGELFF
TRBJ2-7 | TRBV4-3 | - | - | TGCGCCAGCAGCCAAGATCTCCCGGGTAGTGGTTACGAGCAGTACTTC | CASSQDLPGSGYEQYF
TRBJ2-3 | TRBV14 | - | few | TGTGCCAGCAGCCACATGCGGGGCAGCACAGATACGCAGTATTTT | CASSHMRGSTDTQYF
TRBJ1-5 | TRBV9 | TRBD1 | - | TGTGCCAGCAGCCCAAACAGGGGTACCAATCAGCCCCAGCATTTT | CASSPNRGTNQPQHF
TRBJ1-1 | TRBV4-1 | - | - | TGCGCCAGCAGCCAAGGCCAGGGAACAGGAGAATACACTGAAGCTTTCTTT | CASSQGQGTGEYTEAFF
TRBJ2-5 | TRBV4-3 | TRBD2 | - | TGCGCCAGCAGCCTCCTGAGGCAGCGGGGAGGAGAGACCCAGTACTTC | CASSLLRQRGGETQYF
TRBJ2-7 | TRBV7-2 | - | few | TGTGCCAGCAACCCCGGACCCACCTACGAGCAGTACTTC | CASNPGPTYEQYF
TRBJ1-4 | TRBV20-1 | - | once | TGCAGTGCTAGCCACGGGAATAATGAAAAACTGTTTTTT | CSASHGNNEKLFF
TRBJ2-7 | TRBV27 | TRBD1 | - | TGTGCCAGCAGCGCCTTTCAGGGGGCTCCCTACGAGCAGTACTTC | CASSAFQGAPYEQYF
TRBJ2-7 | TRBV4-1 | TRBD1 | - | TGCGCCAGCAGCCAAGACCCGGGACAGGGCTACGAGCAGTACTTC | CASSQDPGQGYEQYF
TRBJ1-1 | TRBV10-3 | - | - | TGTGCCATCAGTGAGTCGCGGACAGAACTGAACACTGAAGCTTTCTTT | CAISESRTELNTEAFF
TRBJ2-3 | TRBV28 | TRBD2 | - | TGTGCCAGCAGTACGATAGCGGGAACCACAGATACGCAGTATTTT | CASSTIAGTTDTQYF
TRBJ2-3 | TRBV20-1 | - | - | TGCAGTGCACACCCGGGGGGCACAGATACGCAGTATTTT | CSAHPGGTDTQYF
TRBJ2-5 | TRBV20-1 | - | - | TGCAGTGCTAGAGATCGTGGGGGACTTCAAGAGACCCAGTACTTC | CSARDRGGLQETQYF
TRBJ1-2 | TRBV2 | - | - | TGTGCCAACGGGGGGGGCCATGGCTACACCTTC | CANGGGHGYTF
TRBJ1-2 | TRBV11-2 | - | - | TGTGCCAGCCGCCGGATGGCTAACTATGGCTACACCTTC | CASRRMANYGYTF
TRBJ1-2 | TRBV6-6 | - | many | TGTGCCAGCAGACAAAACAGGGACACGGACGGCTACACCTTC | CASRQNRDTDGYTF
TRBJ2-7 | TRBV7-2 | - | - | TGTGCCAGCAGCCCATGGACAGACACCCTCTACGAGCAGTACTTC | CASSPWTDTLYEQYF
TRBJ2-7 | TRBV7-9 | - | few | TGTGCCAGCAGCTTAGCGGGTGCGGGGATATCCTACGAGCAGTACTTC | CASSLAGAGISYEQYF
TRBJ2-5 | TRBV6-5 | - | once | TGTGCCAGCAGTATTCAGGGTAGCGAGACCCAGTACTTC | CASSIQGSETQYF
TRBJ1-5 | TRBV10-3 | - | - | TGTGCCATCAGTGAGTCGGGGGCAAGGAATCGGCCCCAGCATTTT | CAISESGARNRPQHF
TRBJ2-7 | TRBV11-2 | TRBD1 | - | TGTGCCAGCAGCTTAGTAACAGGGGACGCTTACGAGCAGTACTTC | CASSLVTGDAYEQYF
TRBJ1-6 | TRBV5-4 | - | - | TGTGCCAGCAGCTTGGTAGGGAGCCGTAATTCACCCCTCCACTTT | CASSLVGSRNSPLHF
TRBJ2-7 | TRBV20-1 | - | once | TGCAGTGCTAAGAGGGAGCAGTACTTC | CSAKREQYF
TRBJ2-1 | TRBV11-2 | - | - | TGTGCCAGCAGCCACTCGGACCCAATCCCACACAATGAGCAGTTCTTC | CASSHSDPIPHNEQFF
TRBJ2-7 | TRBV25-1 | - | few | TGTGCCAGCAGTGAGGGACGGCGGGGACCCTACGAGCAGTACTTC | CASSEGRRGPYEQYF
TRBJ2-7 | TRBV10-3 | TRBD1 | few | TGTGCCATCAGTCCCGGACAGGCCTACGAGCAGTACTTC | CAISPGQAYEQYF